These 15 T cell receptor beta chains originate from one sample sequenced in a study of identical twins. TCRdb re-derived calls from the 5' RACE reads in MiXCR, one entry per CDR3 protein. The data hold approximately 890,000 distinct CDR3 sequences, with 10% to 15% observed a single time. The sample also formed part of further work on yellow fever vaccine responses in identical twins.

The sample was PBMCs. The receptors were gathered from a woman between 18 and 29 years old in good health.

This clonotype has at least ten counts. The V and J genes are TRBV7-8 and TRBJ1-2; D unresolved. Trimming cost V 8 bases and J 0 bases, with 16 bases left between them. Germline CDR1 reads SGHVS; CDR2 reads FQNEAQ. The CDR3 has 15 residues. The CDR3 region has the DNA TGTGCCAGCGGACCCCTGAAAGCCGCTAACTATGGCTACACCTTC. It yields the protein CASGPLKAANYGYTF.

The V and J genes are TRBV5-1 and TRBJ2-7; 12 bases are a match to TRBD2. The CDR3 covers 16 residues. V was clipped by 3 bases and J by 4 bases; unmatched bases: 8. Germline V gene data show CDR1 as SGHRS and CDR2 as YFSETQ. The CDR3 DNA is TGCGCCAGCAGCTCCGCCCGGACTAGCGGGATATACGAGCAGTACTTC. Translation: CASSSARTSGIYEQYF.

This clonotype was seen ten or more times. This sequence joins TRBV5-1 and TRBJ1-1; tentative D call: TRBD1 (6 bases). V shed 4 bases and J shed 0 bases, with 16 bases lying between them. The CDR3 is 16 amino acids. Germline lookup yields CDR1 SGHRS and CDR2 YFSETQ. In DNA form, the CDR3 reads TGCGCCAGCAGCCCCAAACGGGGGGACATGAACACTGAAGCTTTCTTT. Translated: CASSPKRGDMNTEAFF.

This clonotype was detected only a few times. The rearrangement uses TRBV6-1 and TRBJ2-4; 7 nucleotides align to TRBD2. The V segment lost 6 bases and the J segment 1 base; nucleotides outside the gene matches: 9. There are 16 residues in the CDR3. Germline CDR1 reads MNHNS; CDR2 reads SASEGT. CDR3 residues: CASRPLAGGAKNIQYF. In nucleotides, the CDR3 is TGTGCCAGCAGACCCCTCGCCGGGGGGGCCAAAAACATTCAGTACTTC.

The chain recombines TRBV20-1 with TRBJ1-1; 7 bases line up with TRBD1. This CDR3 region has 13 residues. Germline V CDR1 and CDR2: DFQATT, SNEGSKA (reference sequence). Germline trimming cut 5 bases from V and 3 bases from J; bases unmatched to any gene: 6. In DNA, the CDR3 is TGCAGTGCTGGGGGGACAGCAGACACTGAAGCTTTCTTT. This gives the protein CSAGGTADTEAFF.

This rearrangement joins TRBV29-1 to TRBJ2-2, with 7 bases fitting TRBD2. Germline lookup yields CDR1 SQVTM and CDR2 ANQGSEA. The CDR3 totals 16 residues. With V trimmed by 4 bases and J by 4 bases, 12 bases remained unmatched. The CDR3 coding sequence is TGCAGCGTTGTAGTTATGTGGGGGGGTGTCACCGGGGAGCTGTTTTTT. It encodes CSVVVMWGGVTGELFF.

The chain joins TRBV5-4 to TRBJ1-1; D might be TRBD1 (5 bases). Between the trimmed V and J ends, which lost 1 base and 2 bases, there was a span of 15 bases. Germline V CDR1 and CDR2: SGHNT, YYREEE (reference sequence). CDR3 length equals 16 residues. This CDR3 is CASSLPNRDLNTEAFF. In nucleotides, the CDR3 is TGTGCCAGCAGCTTGCCTAACCGGGACTTAAACACTGAAGCTTTCTTT.

This chain connects TRBV6-1 to TRBJ2-1; TRBD2 aligns across 15 bases. J was trimmed by 9 bases and V by 4 bases; bases with no gene match: 7. CDR3 size: 16 residues. CDR1 and CDR2 (germline): MNHNS, SASEGT. The CDR3 is CASSATGLAGGGEQFF. The CDR3 coding sequence is TGTGCCAGCAGTGCAACGGGACTAGCGGGAGGTGGTGAGCAGTTCTTC.

In its sample, this clonotype was seen a few times. This chain connects TRBV5-6 to TRBJ1-4, with D uncertain. V was trimmed by 4 bases and J by 2 bases, leaving 12 bases between them. This CDR3 comprises 15 residues. Germline CDR1 and CDR2: SGHDT and YYEEEE. The CDR3 sequence is CASSSRLATNEKLFF. The DNA of the CDR3 is TGTGCCAGCAGCAGCCGACTCGCTACTAATGAAAAACTGTTTTTT.

This clonotype turned up a few times. The rearrangement uses TRBV7-9 and TRBJ2-5, with 7 nucleotides matching TRBD1. The CDR3 has 16 amino acids. Trimming cost V 5 bases and J 1 base; bases outside gene matches: 10. Germline CDR1 reads SEHNR; CDR2 reads FQNEAQ (reference sequence). The CDR3 region is CASSPSRGQPQETQYF. CDR3 in DNA: TGTGCCAGCAGCCCCAGCAGGGGACAGCCCCAAGAGACCCAGTACTTC. Supplemented by reference TRBV7-9 and TRBJ2-5, the full variable domain reads DTGVSQNPRHKITKRGQNVTFRCDPISEHNRLYWYRQTLGQGPEFLTYFQNEAQLEKSRLLSDRFSAERPKGSFSTLEIQRTEQGDSAMYLCASSPSRGQPQETQYFGPGTRLLVL.

The chain links TRBV5-6 to TRBJ2-3; 8 bases align to TRBD2. Unmatched junction bases numbered 14, after V lost 4 bases and J lost 4 bases. This CDR3 comprises 17 residues. The germline V gene has CDR1 SGHDT and CDR2 YYEEEE. The CDR3 sequence: CASSDAPFGRGPDTQYF. The CDR3 DNA sequence: TGTGCCAGCAGCGACGCCCCCTTCGGGAGGGGTCCAGATACGCAGTATTTT.

The chain joins TRBV3-1 to TRBJ2-1, with TRBD1 matching 9 bases. V shed 2 bases and J 6 bases; nucleotides not matched to a gene: 11. The germline CDR1 and CDR2 sequences are LGHDT and YNNKEL (reference sequence). There are 17 residues in the CDR3. Here the CDR3 reads CASSQSTGTGSGNEQFF. The CDR3 coding sequence is TGTGCCAGCAGCCAAAGTACCGGGACAGGGTCGGGCAATGAGCAGTTCTTC.

The J gene is TRBJ1-4, the V gene TRBV12-3 or TRBV12-4, with a weak D call TRBD1 (6 bases). The V end was cut by 5 bases, the J end by 8 bases, with 18 bases between. This CDR3 has 15 residues. In DNA form, the CDR3 reads TGTGCCAGCAGTGCCGGGGGGGCCGGGGGCGAAAAACTGTTTTTT. This codes for CASSAGGAGGEKLFF.

The table lists this clonotype with a few counts. The chain carries TRBV20-1 and TRBJ2-1, with TRBD2 matching 8 bases. The CDR3 extends over 16 amino acids. Unmatched junction bases numbered 14, after V lost 6 bases and J lost 4 bases. Germline V gene lookup returns CDR1 DFQATT and CDR2 SNEGSKA (reference sequence). CDR3 sequence: CSARHRVTSGYNEQFF. The CDR3 nucleotides are TGCAGTGCCCGCCACCGGGTAACTAGCGGATACAATGAGCAGTTCTTC.

The J gene is TRBJ2-3, the V gene TRBV20-1, with 8 bases aligning to TRBD2. Germline V gene lookup returns CDR1 DFQATT and CDR2 SNEGSKA (reference sequence). This CDR3 contains 15 residues. J gave up 2 bases and V 5 bases, and 9 bases lay outside the gene matches. The CDR3 sequence is CSAPTGTRLTDTQYF. CDR3 DNA sequence: TGCAGTGCTCCTACCGGGACTAGACTCACAGATACGCAGTATTTT.